These T cell receptor beta chains were read from a single sample in a study of T cell responses to AZD1222 COVID-19 vaccine. Sequencing was performed with immunoSEQ multiplex PCR; in TCRdb, only in-frame clones are kept and a portion is missing. The sample yields approximately 100,000 clones, 80% to 95% seen once. This specimen was peripheral blood, taken on day 0 of AZD1222 vaccination. The receptors shown here come from an adult in good health. The CDR3 runs from the conserved cysteine through the conserved F or W. The D gene is left open where the match is weak. Part of the rows lack a size; the others show once, few, many or a class for expanded clones.

once,TRBV19,TRBJ1-1,TRBD1,CASTRQGARTEAFF,TGTGCCAGTACCCGACAGGGGGCGAGGACTGAAGCTTTCTTT
-,TRBV9,TRBJ2-7,TRBD1,CASSNPGQGTYEQYF,TGTGCCAGCAGCAATCCGGGACAGGGGACCTACGAGCAGTACTTC
-,TRBV27,TRBJ2-2,-,CASSHLGELFF,TGTGCCAGCAGTCATTTAGGGGAGCTGTTTTTT
-,TRBV7-2,TRBJ1-2,-,CASTPGAEGYTF,TGTGCCAGCACCCCCGGGGCTGAAGGCTACACCTTC
-,TRBV27,TRBJ2-7,-,CASRQSEWPYEQYF,TGTGCCAGCAGACAAAGCGAATGGCCTTACGAGCAGTACTTC
-,TRBV2,TRBJ2-1,-,CASIGGPDNEQFF,TGTGCCAGCATCGGGGGGCCGGACAATGAGCAGTTCTTC
-,TRBV19,TRBJ2-2,-,CASSPRSTGELFF,TGTGCCAGTAGCCCCCGGTCCACCGGGGAGCTGTTTTTT
once,TRBV2,TRBJ1-3,-,CASRGSTTADSGNTIYF,TGTGCCAGCCGCGGATCGACGACCGCCGACTCTGGAAACACCATATATTTT
-,TRBV2,TRBJ2-1,-,CASSDPRSYNEQFF,TGTGCCAGCAGTGACCCTCGCTCCTACAATGAGCAGTTCTTC
-,TRBV19,TRBJ1-2,TRBD1,CASSRGQGYGYTF,TGTGCCAGTAGCCGGGGACAGGGGTATGGCTACACCTTC
-,TRBV10-3,TRBJ2-3,TRBD2,CAISAGTSSGTDTQYF,TGTGCCATCAGTGCCGGGACTAGCTCAGGTACAGATACGCAGTATTTT
-,TRBV5-6,TRBJ2-5,TRBD1,CASSWGTVRSAQYF,TGTGCCAGCAGCTGGGGGACAGTCAGGTCGGCCCAGTACTTC
-,TRBV5-4,TRBJ1-2,TRBD1,CASSQGTGRSNYGYTF,TGTGCCAGCAGCCAGGGGACAGGGAGATCCAACTATGGCTACACCTTC
once,TRBV16,TRBJ2-1,-,CASSQGPSYNEQFF,TGTGCCAGCAGCCAGGGGCCTTCCTACAATGAGCAGTTCTTC
-,TRBV6-6,TRBJ1-2,TRBD1,CASSPPGTGLYGYTF,TGTGCCAGCAGTCCGCCAGGGACAGGGCTCTATGGCTACACCTTC
-,TRBV29-1,TRBJ2-4,TRBD2,CSALAGPSLAKNIQYF,TGCAGCGCTCTAGCGGGGCCCTCACTAGCCAAAAACATTCAGTACTTC
-,TRBV5-1,TRBJ1-4,-,CASSLVFGEKLFF,TGCGCCAGCAGCTTGGTCTTCGGGGAAAAACTGTTTTTT
-,TRBV6-5,TRBJ1-2,-,CASSYSPQPPGYGYTF,TGTGCCAGCAGTTACTCACCCCAACCCCCCGGCTATGGCTACACCTTC
-,TRBV10-2,TRBJ1-1,-,CASSGGTTLNTEAFF,TGCGCCAGCAGTGGAGGGACAACTTTGAACACTGAAGCTTTCTTT
-,TRBV6-5,TRBJ1-5,-,CASSYSRDHQPQHF,TGTGCCAGCAGTTACTCCCGGGACCATCAGCCCCAGCATTTT
once,TRBV5-1,TRBJ2-5,TRBD1,CASSGAQQGGAETQYF,TGCGCCAGCAGTGGGGCCCAACAGGGGGGTGCGGAGACCCAGTACTTC
-,TRBV3-1/TRBV3-2,TRBJ1-1,-,CASSQEAGLMAFF,TGTGCCAGCAGCCAAGAGGCAGGGTTGATGGCTTTCTTT
-,TRBV6-4,TRBJ2-3,TRBD2,CASSDSSGGGNTQYF,TGTGCCAGCAGTGACTCTAGCGGGGGAGGGAATACGCAGTATTTT
-,TRBV28,TRBJ2-1,-,CASSLGGGRYNEQFF,TGTGCCAGCAGTTTAGGCGGTGGCAGATACAATGAGCAGTTCTTC
-,TRBV6-5,TRBJ1-2,-,CASSRSGRDGYTF,TGTGCCAGCAGTCGTAGTGGAAGGGATGGCTACACCTTC
once,TRBV18,TRBJ1-1,-,CASSPSRGAAGTEAFF,TGTGCCAGCTCGCCATCGCGAGGGGCAGCGGGGACTGAAGCTTTCTTT
-,TRBV11-2,TRBJ2-2,TRBD2,CASSSGRGGPTGELFF,TGTGCCAGCAGCTCTGGCCGGGGGGGGCCCACCGGGGAGCTGTTTTTT
-,TRBV4-3,TRBJ2-1,-,CASSQGTAKGSYNEQFF,TGCGCCAGCAGCCAAGGGACTGCTAAGGGCTCCTACAATGAGCAGTTCTTC
once,TRBV4-2,TRBJ1-4,TRBD1,CASSQDRGVNEKLFF,TGTGCCAGCAGCCAAGACAGGGGGGTCAATGAAAAACTGTTTTTT
-,TRBV19,TRBJ1-1,-,CASVRGLGAEAFF,TGTGCCAGCGTGAGGGGTTTGGGCGCTGAAGCTTTCTTT
-,TRBV29-1,TRBJ2-2,TRBD2,CSVATGLANTGELFF,TGCAGCGTAGCTACGGGACTAGCGAACACCGGGGAGCTGTTTTTT
-,TRBV5-1,TRBJ2-2,-,CASSLQGNTGELFF,TGCGCCAGCAGTCTGCAGGGAAACACCGGGGAGCTGTTTTTT
-,TRBV6-5,TRBJ1-2,-,CASILLTGFDYGYTF,TGTGCCAGCATTCTACTTACAGGGTTTGACTATGGCTACACCTTC
-,TRBV9,TRBJ2-2,TRBD1,CASRQGDNTGELFF,TGTGCCAGCAGACAGGGGGACAACACCGGGGAGCTGTTTTTT
-,TRBV2,TRBJ2-5,-,CAGGSFKETQYF,TGTGCCGGGGGGTCATTCAAAGAGACCCAGTACTTC
-,TRBV5-1,TRBJ2-7,TRBD2,CASSLVLGLATYEQYF,TGCGCCAGCAGCTTGGTGTTGGGACTAGCCACCTACGAGCAGTACTTC
-,TRBV4-1,TRBJ1-2,TRBD1,CASSQLDRGQGYTF,TGCGCCAGCAGCCAACTAGACAGGGGGCAAGGCTACACCTTC